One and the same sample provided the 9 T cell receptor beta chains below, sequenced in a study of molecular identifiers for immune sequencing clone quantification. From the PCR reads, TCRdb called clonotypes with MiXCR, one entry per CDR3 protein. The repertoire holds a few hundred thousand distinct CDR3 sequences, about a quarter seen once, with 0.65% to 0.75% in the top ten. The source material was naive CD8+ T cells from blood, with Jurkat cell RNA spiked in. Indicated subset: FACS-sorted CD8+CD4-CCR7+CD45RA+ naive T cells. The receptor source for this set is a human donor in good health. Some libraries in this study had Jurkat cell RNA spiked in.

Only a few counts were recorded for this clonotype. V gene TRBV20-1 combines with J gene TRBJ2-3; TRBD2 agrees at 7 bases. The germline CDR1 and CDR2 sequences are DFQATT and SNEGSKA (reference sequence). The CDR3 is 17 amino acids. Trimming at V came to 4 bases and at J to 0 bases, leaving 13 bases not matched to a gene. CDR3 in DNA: TGCAGTGCTACCTGGGGGGAGGGCCGGAGGAGCACAGATACGCAGTATTTT. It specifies CSATWGEGRRSTDTQYF.

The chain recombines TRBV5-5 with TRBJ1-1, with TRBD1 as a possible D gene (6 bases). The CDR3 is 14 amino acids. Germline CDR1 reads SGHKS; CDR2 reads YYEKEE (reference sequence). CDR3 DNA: TGTGCTTGCATGGATCCAGGGGCGAACACTGAAGCTTTCTTT. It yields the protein CACMDPGANTEAFF. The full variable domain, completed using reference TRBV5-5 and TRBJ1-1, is DAGVTQSPTHLIKTRGQQVTLRCSPISGHKSVSWYQQVLGQGPQFIFQYYEKEERGRGNFPDRFSARQFPNYSSELNVNALLLGDSALYLCACMDPGANTEAFFGQGTRLTVV.

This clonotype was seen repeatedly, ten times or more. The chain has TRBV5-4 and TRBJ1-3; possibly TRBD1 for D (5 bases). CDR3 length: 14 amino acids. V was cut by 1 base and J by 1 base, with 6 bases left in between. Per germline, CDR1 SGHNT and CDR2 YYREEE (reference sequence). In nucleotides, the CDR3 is TGTGCCAGCAGCTTGCAGGGATCTGGAAACACCATATATTTT. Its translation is CASSLQGSGNTIYF.

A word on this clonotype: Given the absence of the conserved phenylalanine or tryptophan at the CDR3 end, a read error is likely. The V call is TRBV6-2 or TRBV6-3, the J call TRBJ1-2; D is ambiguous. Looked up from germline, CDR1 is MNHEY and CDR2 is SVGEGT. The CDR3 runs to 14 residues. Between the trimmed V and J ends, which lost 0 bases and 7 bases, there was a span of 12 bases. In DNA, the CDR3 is TGTGCCAGCAGTTACTCGATTCCGAGTACTGGCTACACCTCC. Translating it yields CASSYSIPSTGYTS.

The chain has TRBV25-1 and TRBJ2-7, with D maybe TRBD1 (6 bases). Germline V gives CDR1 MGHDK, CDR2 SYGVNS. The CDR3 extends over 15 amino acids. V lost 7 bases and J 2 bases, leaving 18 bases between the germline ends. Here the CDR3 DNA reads TGTGCCAGCATCCCTAGTGGGGGCAGCCCCTACGAGCAGTACTTC. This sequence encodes CASIPSGGSPYEQYF.

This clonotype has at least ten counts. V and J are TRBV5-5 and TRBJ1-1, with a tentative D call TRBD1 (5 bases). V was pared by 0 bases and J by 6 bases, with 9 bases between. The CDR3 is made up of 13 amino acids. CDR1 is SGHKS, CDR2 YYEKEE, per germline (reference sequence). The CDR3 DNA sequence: TGTGCCAGCAGCTTGGTCAGGGAGGCTGAAGCTTTCTTT. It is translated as CASSLVREAEAFF.

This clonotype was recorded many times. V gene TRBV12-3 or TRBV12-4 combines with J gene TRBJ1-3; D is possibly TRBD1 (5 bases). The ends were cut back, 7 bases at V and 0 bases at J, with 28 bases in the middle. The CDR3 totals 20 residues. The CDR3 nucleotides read TGTGCCAGCAACGTTGCATCCGGGATGAGTAGGGGCACCTCTGGAAACACCATATATTTT. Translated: CASNVASGMSRGTSGNTIYF.

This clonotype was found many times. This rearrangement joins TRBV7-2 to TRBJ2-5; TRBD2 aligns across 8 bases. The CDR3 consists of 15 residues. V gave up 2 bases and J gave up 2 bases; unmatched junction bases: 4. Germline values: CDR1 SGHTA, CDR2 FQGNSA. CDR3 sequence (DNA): TGTGCCAGCAGCTTACCTAGCGGGCCTCAAGAGACCCAGTACTTC. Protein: CASSLPSGPQETQYF.

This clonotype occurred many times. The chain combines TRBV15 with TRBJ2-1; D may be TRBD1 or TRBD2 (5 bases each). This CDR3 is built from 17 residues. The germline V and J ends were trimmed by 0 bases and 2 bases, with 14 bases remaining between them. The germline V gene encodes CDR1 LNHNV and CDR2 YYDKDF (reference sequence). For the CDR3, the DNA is TGTGCCACCAGCAGAGAACCGGGGCACGGTGCCTACAATGAGCAGTTCTTC. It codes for CATSREPGHGAYNEQFF. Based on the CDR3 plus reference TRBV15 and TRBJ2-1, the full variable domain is DAMVIQNPRYQVTQFGKPVTLSCSQTLNHNVMYWYQQKSSQAPKLLFHYYDKDFNNEADTPDNFQSRRPNTSFCFLDIRSPGLGDTAMYLCATSREPGHGAYNEQFFGPGTRLTVL.